This T cell receptor beta chain was sequenced during a study of CD8 T cells in ankylosing spondylitis. Trimming removed 4 bases from V and 5 bases from J; junction bases left unmatched: 3. The CDR3 runs 14 residues. Germline CDR1 reads KGHDR; CDR2 reads SFDVKD. This clonotype has only a few counts. Its target is unknown. TCRdb reprocessed the 5' RACE reads with MiXCR, giving one entry per CDR3 protein. The sample carries about 90,000 distinct CDR3 sequences, roughly 8.5% recorded once. Study-wide findings and caveats: About 8 highly homologous variants made up a TCR beta motif, and this motif appeared characteristic of ankylosing spondylitis blood.

The rearrangement uses TRBV24-1 and TRBJ2-3; 9 bases align to TRBD2. Input material: blood, either unsorted or a sorted T cell fraction (not recorded which). The sequence was obtained from a male donor with ankylosing spondylitis. This CDR3 reads CATSDLTSGDTQYF. The CDR3 region has the DNA TGTGCCACCAGTGACTTGACTAGCGGAGATACGCAGTATTTT.